Listed below are T cell receptor beta chains from one sample, sequenced in a study of T cell responses to AZD1222 COVID-19 vaccine. This table comes from immunoSEQ multiplex PCR, and its TCRdb copy is limited to in-frame clones, with some not included. The sample carries about 130,000 clones, 80% to 95% recorded once. Material: peripheral blood, obtained 28 days after the second AZD1222 dose. These receptors all come from an adult who received the AZD1222 COVID-19 vaccine. CDR3s include the opening cysteine and the closing phenylalanine or tryptophan. Clone size is stated in some rows and not others, as once, few, many or a class when expanded.

v_gene	abundance	j_gene	CDR3aa
TRBV19	few	TRBJ1-6	CASRGGQTNSPLHF
TRBV11-3	.	TRBJ2-3	CASSLAGSETQYF
TRBV19	.	TRBJ1-5	CASKQGNQPQHF
TRBV3-1/TRBV3-2	.	TRBJ2-2	CASTARAGGTGELFF
TRBV11-2	.	TRBJ1-1	CASSQGPGNTEAFF
TRBV5-1	.	TRBJ1-4	CASSLAGGRGERLFF
TRBV18	.	TRBJ2-2	CASSPAGQGMTGELFF
TRBV7-2	once	TRBJ1-5	CASSEQGALQPQHF
TRBV7-3	once	TRBJ2-2	CASSTTGLSGELFF
TRBV4-1	.	TRBJ1-1	CASGTKNTEAFF
TRBV10-3	.	TRBJ1-5	CAISELGAGQPQHF
TRBV5-6	.	TRBJ1-2	CASSRGSSNKNNYGYTF
TRBV7-2	.	TRBJ1-2	CASTATYGYTF
TRBV24-1	.	TRBJ2-5	CATSGTLKETQYF
TRBV7-2	.	TRBJ1-5	CASRLPGSAGQPQHF
TRBV27	once	TRBJ1-6	CASSFGTGYSPLHF
TRBV9	few	TRBJ2-2	CASGRQGTYTGELFF
TRBV10-3	.	TRBJ1-2	CAISESPAGVLLNYGYTF
TRBV18	.	TRBJ2-3	CASSPTSGVADTQYF
TRBV19	.	TRBJ1-1	CATEGAFF
TRBV14	.	TRBJ1-1	CASSPKGRVEAFF
TRBV5-5	.	TRBJ1-3	CASSLGRSGNTIYF
TRBV5-1	.	TRBJ1-2	CASSLGTGWSYGYTF
TRBV28	once	TRBJ2-1	CASSPSLAGGNEQFF
TRBV6-5	.	TRBJ1-5	CASSYSDRGNQPQHF
TRBV28	.	TRBJ2-3	CASSSSGTGGSDTQYF
TRBV27	.	TRBJ2-2	CASSTTGELFF